A selection of T cell receptor beta chains follows, all from one sample in a study of T-cell reconstitution after alpha-beta-depleted transplantation in children. TCRdb used MiXCR to reprocess the PCR reads, holding one entry per CDR3 protein. The sample carries some 530,000 distinct CDR3 sequences, under 15% recorded once. The sample in question was PBMCs from the stem cell graft donor, obtained from the stem cell graft. The receptors were gathered from a human donor who donated a stem cell graft to a child with combined immunodeficiency. Both conserved end residues are part of each CDR3. Each record gives: V gene, J gene, CDR3 length, CDR3 protein.

TRBV27,TRBJ2-1,18,CASQDSMRQTISYNEQFF
TRBV5-5,TRBJ2-7,16,CASSLVDGGLGYEQYF
TRBV6-5,TRBJ2-3,15,CASSYTGRAPDTQYF
TRBV20-1,TRBJ1-2,14,CSARPIGLGYGYTF
TRBV4-3,TRBJ2-3,14,CASSQDVTTDTQYF
TRBV7-3,TRBJ2-3,15,CASSQRQGASDTQYF
TRBV20-1,TRBJ1-5,14,CSASDDYSNQPQHF
TRBV20-1,TRBJ2-2,16,CSARDVRDPGTGELFF
TRBV12-3/TRBV12-4,TRBJ2-1,14,CASRSAGGYNEQFF
TRBV12-3/TRBV12-4,TRBJ2-5,16,CASSYKTVSGGETQYF
TRBV7-9,TRBJ2-7,16,CASSLEWRDYLYEQYF
TRBV6-2/TRBV6-3,TRBJ1-1,15,CASSYSQGLNTEAFF
TRBV18,TRBJ2-1,17,CASSSPRQASSYNEQFF
TRBV4-2,TRBJ1-1,15,CASSQEPTVNTEAFF
TRBV20-1,TRBJ1-2,16,CSARDRASGALYGYTF
TRBV12-5,TRBJ1-5,15,CASALGALRGQPQHF
TRBV4-3,TRBJ2-5,15,CASSQEGNRGETQYF
TRBV6-2/TRBV6-3,TRBJ2-7,14,CASGVQGAAYEQYF
TRBV29-1,TRBJ2-7,13,CSAADRDYYEQYF
TRBV5-1,TRBJ2-1,17,CASSYRTGGLSYNEQFF
TRBV4-3,TRBJ2-7,13,CASSQGAGDEQYF
TRBV5-6,TRBJ1-4,16,CASSSGTGGKDEKLFF
TRBV12-3/TRBV12-4,TRBJ2-2,16,CASIAGGGLNTGELFF
TRBV6-2/TRBV6-3,TRBJ2-2,14,CASKIDANTGELFF
TRBV5-1,TRBJ2-3,15,CASSLEGRPTDTQYF
TRBV12-3/TRBV12-4,TRBJ2-3,18,CASSAIGPRTATGYTQYF